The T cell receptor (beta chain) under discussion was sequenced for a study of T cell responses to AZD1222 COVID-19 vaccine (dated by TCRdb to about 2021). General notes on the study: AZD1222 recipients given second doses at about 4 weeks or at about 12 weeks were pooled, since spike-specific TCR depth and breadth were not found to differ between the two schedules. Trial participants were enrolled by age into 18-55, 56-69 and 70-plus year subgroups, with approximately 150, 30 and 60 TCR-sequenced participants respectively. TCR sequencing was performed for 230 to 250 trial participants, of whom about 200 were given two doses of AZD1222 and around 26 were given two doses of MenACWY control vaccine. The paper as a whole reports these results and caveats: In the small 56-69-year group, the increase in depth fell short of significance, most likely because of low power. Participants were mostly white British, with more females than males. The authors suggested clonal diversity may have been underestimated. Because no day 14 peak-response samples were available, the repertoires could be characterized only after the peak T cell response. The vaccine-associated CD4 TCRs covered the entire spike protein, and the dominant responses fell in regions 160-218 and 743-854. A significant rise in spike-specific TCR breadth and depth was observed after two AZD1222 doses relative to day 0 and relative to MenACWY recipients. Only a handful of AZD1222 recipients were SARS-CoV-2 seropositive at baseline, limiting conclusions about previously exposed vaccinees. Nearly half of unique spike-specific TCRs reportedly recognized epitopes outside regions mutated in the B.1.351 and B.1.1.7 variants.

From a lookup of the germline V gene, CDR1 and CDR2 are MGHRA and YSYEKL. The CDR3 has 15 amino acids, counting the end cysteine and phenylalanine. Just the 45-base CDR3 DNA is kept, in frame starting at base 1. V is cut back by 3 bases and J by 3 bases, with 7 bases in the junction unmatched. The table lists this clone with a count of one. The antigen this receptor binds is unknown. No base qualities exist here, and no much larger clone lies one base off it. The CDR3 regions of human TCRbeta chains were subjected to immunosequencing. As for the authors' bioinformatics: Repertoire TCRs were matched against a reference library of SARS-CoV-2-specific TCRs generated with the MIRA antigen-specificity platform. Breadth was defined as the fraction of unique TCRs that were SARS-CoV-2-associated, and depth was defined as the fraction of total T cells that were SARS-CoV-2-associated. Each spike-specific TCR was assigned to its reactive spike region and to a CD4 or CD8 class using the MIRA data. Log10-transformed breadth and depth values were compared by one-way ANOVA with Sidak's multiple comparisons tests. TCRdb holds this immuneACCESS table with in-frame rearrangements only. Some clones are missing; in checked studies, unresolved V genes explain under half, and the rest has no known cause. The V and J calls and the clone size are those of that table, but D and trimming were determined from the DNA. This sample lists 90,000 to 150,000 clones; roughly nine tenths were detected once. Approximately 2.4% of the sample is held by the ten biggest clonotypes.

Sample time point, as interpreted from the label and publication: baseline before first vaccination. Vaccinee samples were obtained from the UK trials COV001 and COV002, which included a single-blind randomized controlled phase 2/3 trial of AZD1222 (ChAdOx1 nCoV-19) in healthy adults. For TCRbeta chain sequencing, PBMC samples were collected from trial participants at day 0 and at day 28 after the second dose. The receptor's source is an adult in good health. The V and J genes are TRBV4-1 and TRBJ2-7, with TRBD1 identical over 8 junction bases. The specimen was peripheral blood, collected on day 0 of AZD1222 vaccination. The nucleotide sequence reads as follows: TGCGCCAGCAGCCAGACCGGGACAGGCGTCTACGAGCAGTACTTC. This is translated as CASSQTGTGVYEQYF.